Listed here are 17 T cell receptor beta chains from one sample, sequenced in a study of blood T cells in healthy people across ages. Next came a second PCR, run for about 6 to 12 cycles, which used a sample-barcoded 5' primer along with a J-beta primer mix. TCRdb reprocessed the 5' RACE reads with MiXCR, giving one entry per CDR3 protein. The sample carries over 1,500,000 distinct CDR3 sequences, roughly two fifths recorded once. Sequencing was carried out using blood. The receptors come from a human donor in good health.

This clonotype was detected a few times. This chain connects TRBV10-3 to TRBJ2-3; unclear D gene. Trimming took off 4 bases at V and 2 bases at J, with 13 bases between the two ends. In germline, CDR1 is ENHRY, CDR2 SYGVKD. The CDR3 spans 15 residues. The CDR3: CAISVNSLDTDTQYF. DNA for the CDR3: TGTGCCATCAGTGTTAACTCCCTGGACACAGATACGCAGTATTTT.

V is TRBV20-1 and J is TRBJ2-3; no definite D call. From germline, CDR1 is DFQATT and CDR2 SNEGSKA (reference sequence). Trimming took off 3 bases at V and 4 bases at J, with 11 bases between the two ends. CDR3 length: 13 residues. The CDR3 loop reads CSASVEVPDTQYF. CDR3 in DNA: TGCAGTGCTAGCGTCGAGGTCCCAGATACGCAGTATTTT.

Concerning this clonotype itself: A junction end diverges from the germline sequence, so it may reflect a read error. The chain recombines TRBV28 with TRBJ1-5, with D perhaps TRBD1 (5 bases). From germline, CDR1 is MDHEN and CDR2 SYDVKM. This CDR3 is built from 15 residues. The CDR3 loop is CAGRPGGYSNQPQHF. The CDR3 DNA follows: TGTGCCGGCAGGCCGGGGGGATATAGCAATCAGCCCCAGCATTTT. The full variable domain, completed using reference TRBV28 and TRBJ1-5, is DVKVTQSSRYLVKRTGEKVFLECVQDMDHENMFWYRQDPGLGLRLIYFSYDVKMKEKGDIPEGYSVSREKKERFSLILESASTNQTSMYLCAGRPGGYSNQPQHFGDGTRLSIL.

The CDR3 loop reads CASSSGQGDLNSYEQYF. The CDR3 DNA reads as TGTGCCAGCAGTTCGGGACAGGGCGACCTGAACTCCTACGAGCAGTACTTC. The V call is TRBV5-5, the J call TRBJ2-7; 9 positions agree with TRBD1. CDR1 and CDR2 (germline): SGHKS, YYEKEE (reference sequence). V was pared by 5 bases and J by 0 bases, with 12 bases of the junction left unmatched. The CDR3 runs to 17 residues.

This clonotype appeared a few times. The chain employs TRBV7-2 and TRBJ2-4; D is uncertain. CDR1 and CDR2 from the germline V gene are SGHTA and FQGNSA. Trimming stripped 5 bases from V and 7 bases from J, with 15 bases between. The CDR3 extends over 14 amino acids. The CDR3 bases are TGTGCCAGCAGCGCGGACGGGTTTGGTAACATTCAGTACTTC. Amino acid sequence: CASSADGFGNIQYF.

V is TRBV15 and J is TRBJ2-1, with D perhaps being TRBD1 or TRBD2 (6 bases each). This CDR3 has 15 residues. Trimming took 5 bases from V and 7 from J, leaving 18 bases between them. CDR1 LNHNV and CDR2 YYDKDF come from the germline V gene (reference sequence). CDR3 nucleotide sequence: TGTGCCACCAGCCCCGCGGTAGGGGGGCGTAATGAGCAGTTCTTC. Its protein is CATSPAVGGRNEQFF.

This clonotype was recorded at least ten times. The rearrangement links TRBV7-2 to TRBJ2-7; D might be TRBD2 (6 bases). CDR1 is SGHTA and CDR2 is FQGNSA in the germline V gene. Between the trimmed V and J ends, which lost 5 bases and 5 bases, there was a span of 10 bases. CDR3 length: 12 residues. CDR3 nucleotide sequence: TGTGCCAGCAGCCTGGGGGGTCACGAGCAGTACTTC. Translated, it gives CASSLGGHEQYF. The complete variable domain, with remaining parts taken from reference TRBV7-2 and TRBJ2-7, reads GAGVSQSPSNKVTEKGKDVELRCDPISGHTALYWYRQSLGQGLEFLIYFQGNSAPDKSGLPSDRFSAERTGGSVSTLTIQRTQQEDSAVYLCASSLGGHEQYFGPGTRLTVT.

The chain combines TRBV4-3 with TRBJ1-1; the match to TRBD1 covers 8 bases. This CDR3 contains 17 residues. The germline V gene encodes CDR1 LGHNA and CDR2 YSLEER. J was trimmed by 5 bases and V by 0 bases; bases with no gene match: 11. The CDR3 region is CASSQEHARGLGTEAFF. In nucleotides, the CDR3 is TGCGCCAGCAGCCAAGAGCATGCCAGGGGGCTGGGAACTGAAGCTTTCTTT.

This clonotype was counted between two and nine times. The J gene is TRBJ1-5, the V gene TRBV5-8, with D maybe TRBD1 (5 bases). The V gene's germline CDR1 is SGHTS and CDR2 YDEGEE. V was trimmed by 0 bases and J by 0 bases, leaving 13 bases between them. The CDR3 has 17 residues. The CDR3 loop reads CASSLARQGLSNQPQHF. As DNA, the CDR3 is TGTGCCAGCAGCTTGGCTCGGCAGGGCCTTAGCAATCAGCCCCAGCATTTT.

This clonotype turned up a few times. The rearrangement uses TRBV5-1 and TRBJ2-5, with TRBD1 as a possible D gene (5 bases). CDR3 size: 16 residues. CDR1 is SGHRS, CDR2 YFSETQ, per germline. Deletions cut 0 bases from V and 4 bases from J, with 16 bases between. CDR3 residues: CASSLERPGQGETQYF. Here the CDR3 DNA reads TGCGCCAGCAGCTTGGAGAGACCCGGGCAGGGAGAGACCCAGTACTTC. Drawing the rest from reference TRBV5-1 and TRBJ2-5, the complete variable domain is KAGVTQTPRYLIKTRGQQVTLSCSPISGHRSVSWYQQTPGQGLQFLFEYFSETQRNKGNFPGRFSGRQFSNSRSEMNVSTLELGDSALYLCASSLERPGQGETQYFGPGTRLLVL.

DNA of the CDR3: TGTGCCAGCAGCTCCCCCTACCAACGCTATGGCTACACCTTC. This codes for CASSSPYQRYGYTF. This chain links TRBV11-1 with TRBJ1-2; no reliable D call. Deletions cut 4 bases from V and 4 bases from J, with 13 bases between. The CDR3 loop spans 14 amino acids. In germline, CDR1 is SGHAT, CDR2 FQDESV (reference sequence). The full variable domain, in which reference TRBV11-1 and TRBJ1-2 provide the parts outside the CDR3, is EAEVAQSPRYKITEKSQAVAFWCDPISGHATLYWYRQILGQGPELLVQFQDESVVDDSQLPKDRFSAERLKGVDSTLKIQPAELGDSAMYLCASSSPYQRYGYTFGSGTRLTVV.

This clonotype was recorded only once. A read error may produce the germline difference seen at one junction end. V usage is TRBV18 and J usage is TRBJ2-5, with 7 bases identical to TRBD1. The CDR3 runs to 15 residues. CDR1 and CDR2 from the germline V gene are KGHSH and LQKENI. The CDR3 sequence: CDSSSTGTEGETQYF. CDR3 bases: TGTGACAGCTCATCGACCGGGACAGAGGGAGAGACCCAGTACTTC.

This clonotype occurred many times. The chain combines TRBV7-6 with TRBJ2-7; D call uncertain. Germline CDR1 and CDR2: SGHVS and FNYEAQ. This CDR3 has 13 residues. The V end lost 4 bases, the J end lost 1 base, and 8 bases lay between the germline ends. DNA of the CDR3: TGTGCCAGCAGCTCGCAGGATTCCTACGAGCAGTACTTC. Translating it yields CASSSQDSYEQYF.

The rearrangement links TRBV7-2 to TRBJ1-5; 7 bases line up with TRBD1. The CDR3 has 16 residues. In germline, CDR1 is SGHTA, CDR2 FQGNSA. V lost 4 bases and J lost 9; bases outside the gene matches: 15. For the CDR3, the DNA is TGTGCCAGCAGCTCAGGTGGGGGGACAGACAACCTGCCCCAGCATTTT. Translated: CASSSGGGTDNLPQHF.

The table lists this clonotype with a few counts. V and J are TRBV4-3 and TRBJ2-7; 7 bases fit TRBD1. The CDR3 length is 14 residues. Germline CDR1 LGHNA, CDR2 YSLEER. V was clipped by 4 bases and J by 7 bases; unmatched bases: 10. The CDR3 DNA reads TGCGCCAGCAGCCTTAACCACAGGGGTACGGAGCAGTACTTC. Its translation is CASSLNHRGTEQYF.

In this sample, this clonotype turned up a few times. The chain couples TRBV5-1 to TRBJ2-3; D not resolved. The V end lost 6 bases, the J end lost 4 bases, and 9 bases lay between the germline ends. Germline CDR1 and CDR2: SGHRS and YFSETQ. There are 12 residues in the CDR3. CDR3 nucleotide sequence: TGCGCCAGCATCTCACCCGCAGATACGCAGTATTTT. Encoded protein: CASISPADTQYF. Based on the CDR3 plus reference TRBV5-1 and TRBJ2-3, the full variable domain is KAGVTQTPRYLIKTRGQQVTLSCSPISGHRSVSWYQQTPGQGLQFLFEYFSETQRNKGNFPGRFSGRQFSNSRSEMNVSTLELGDSALYLCASISPADTQYFGPGTRLTVL.

This clonotype was observed a handful of times. CDR3 sequence (DNA): TGTGCCAGCACCCCTCGTAGTAGCGCTAGGCCCTACGAGCAGTACTTC. This codes for CASTPRSSARPYEQYF. The rearrangement uses TRBV12-3 or TRBV12-4 and TRBJ2-7, with D maybe TRBD2 (5 bases). The CDR3 spans 16 residues. The V end was cut by 7 bases, the J end by 2 bases, with 21 bases between.